The subject of this entry is one TCR beta chain. Trimming took off 0 bases at V and 6 bases at J, with 7 bases between the two ends. CDR1 and CDR2 (germline): SGHNT, YYREEE (reference sequence). The CDR3 has 13 residues. Assay used: immunoSEQ multiplex PCR; TCRdb lists only in-frame clones, some missing. This table has roughly 160,000 clones, over 90% appearing once. This sample is part of a study of blood T cell repertoires in COVID-19. Study-wide context: The samples span acute and convalescent COVID-19 from the United States, Italy and Spain. In each case, the material was cDNA or gDNA derived from T cells, B-cell-depleted T cells, or PBMCs.

This clonotype was obtained from a man aged 50 or older with acute or convalescent COVID-19. Sample: peripheral blood. The chain combines TRBV5-4 with TRBJ2-1, with D perhaps TRBD1 (6 bases). The CDR3 protein is CASSLGGRNEQFF. CDR3 sequence (DNA): TGTGCCAGCAGCTTGGGGGGGCGCAATGAGCAGTTCTTC.